The rows below give T cell receptor beta chains drawn from one sample of a study of T cell responses to AZD1222 COVID-19 vaccine. Libraries were prepared by immunoSEQ multiplex PCR; TCRdb keeps only in-frame clonotypes and omits some of them. The table has about 130,000 clones, roughly 90% seen once; the top ten hold roughly 1%. The sequencing used peripheral blood, collected 28 days after the second AZD1222 dose. The receptors here all came from an adult who received the AZD1222 COVID-19 vaccine. Both conserved end residues are part of each CDR3. D genes are given only for firm matches. Where a row states a size, it is once, few, many or the class of an expanded clone; other rows omit it.

d_call: TRBD1; v_call: TRBV19; j_call: TRBJ2-7; clone_size: -; cdr3_aa: CASSARDRRYEQYF; cdr3_nt: TGTGCCAGTAGTGCCCGGGACAGACGCTACGAGCAGTACTTC
d_call: TRBD1; v_call: TRBV2; j_call: TRBJ1-5; clone_size: -; cdr3_aa: CASSGQGNPSNQPQHF; cdr3_nt: TGTGCCAGCAGCGGACAGGGTAATCCGAGCAATCAGCCCCAGCATTTT
d_call: -; v_call: TRBV6-6; j_call: TRBJ1-1; clone_size: once; cdr3_aa: CASRPDPITAEAFF; cdr3_nt: TGTGCCAGCAGACCAGACCCTATAACTGCCGAAGCTTTCTTT
d_call: TRBD2; v_call: TRBV6-5; j_call: TRBJ2-7; clone_size: -; cdr3_aa: CASSYRTSGSREQYF; cdr3_nt: TGTGCCAGCAGTTACCGGACTAGCGGGAGCCGGGAGCAGTACTTC
d_call: TRBD1; v_call: TRBV30; j_call: TRBJ1-5; clone_size: -; cdr3_aa: CAWSAGQGEHF; cdr3_nt: TGTGCCTGGAGTGCCGGACAGGGGGAGCATTTT
d_call: TRBD1; v_call: TRBV6-1; j_call: TRBJ1-2; clone_size: -; cdr3_aa: CASSEALRGQGIYGYTF; cdr3_nt: TGTGCCAGCAGTGAAGCGCTTCGGGGACAGGGGATCTATGGCTACACCTTC
d_call: -; v_call: TRBV7-8; j_call: TRBJ2-5; clone_size: -; cdr3_aa: CASSSVVGIKGQETQYF; cdr3_nt: TGTGCCAGCAGCTCAGTGGTGGGGATAAAAGGCCAAGAGACCCAGTACTTC
d_call: TRBD1; v_call: TRBV6-2/TRBV6-3; j_call: TRBJ1-2; clone_size: -; cdr3_aa: CASRYFTGALRYGYTF; cdr3_nt: TGTGCCAGCAGATACTTTACAGGGGCCCTGCGTTATGGCTACACCTTC
d_call: -; v_call: TRBV4-3; j_call: TRBJ1-6; clone_size: -; cdr3_aa: CASSQDHGTNSPLYF; cdr3_nt: TGCGCCAGCAGCCAAGATCACGGGACTAATTCACCCCTCTACTTT
d_call: -; v_call: TRBV24-1; j_call: TRBJ1-5; clone_size: -; cdr3_aa: CATSDHWDTLQHF; cdr3_nt: TGTGCCACCAGTGACCACTGGGACACCCTCCAACATTTT
d_call: TRBD2; v_call: TRBV19; j_call: TRBJ2-7; clone_size: -; cdr3_aa: CASSPGVGLAGGIRSYEQYF; cdr3_nt: TGTGCCAGTAGCCCGGGGGTTGGTCTAGCGGGAGGGATCCGCTCCTACGAGCAGTACTTC
d_call: -; v_call: TRBV20-1; j_call: TRBJ1-1; clone_size: once; cdr3_aa: CSASQVLNTEAFF; cdr3_nt: TGCAGTGCTAGTCAGGTTTTGAACACTGAAGCTTTCTTT
d_call: -; v_call: TRBV11-3; j_call: TRBJ1-1; clone_size: -; cdr3_aa: CASSLEGAAGPEAFF; cdr3_nt: TGTGCCAGCAGCTTAGAAGGGGCGGCCGGGCCTGAAGCTTTCTTT
d_call: TRBD1; v_call: TRBV19; j_call: TRBJ1-2; clone_size: -; cdr3_aa: CASISTGANYGYTF; cdr3_nt: TGTGCCAGCATCTCTACAGGGGCGAACTATGGCTACACCTTC
d_call: -; v_call: TRBV6-2/TRBV6-3; j_call: TRBJ1-2; clone_size: -; cdr3_aa: CASSYKGIYGYTF; cdr3_nt: TGTGCCAGCAGTTATAAAGGGATCTATGGCTACACCTTC
d_call: TRBD1; v_call: TRBV30; j_call: TRBJ1-2; clone_size: -; cdr3_aa: CAWATGVGYGYTF; cdr3_nt: TGTGCCTGGGCTACAGGGGTAGGCTATGGCTACACCTTC